This entry features one T cell receptor beta chain sequence. The source of the sample is a study of blood T cell repertoires in COVID-19. About the study: From T cells, B-cell-depleted T cells, or PBMCs came the material, which was cDNA or gDNA.

TCRdb keeps only in-frame clones here, not all; method: immunoSEQ multiplex PCR. The sample has 250,000 or so clones, just under 85% seen once. CDR1 and CDR2 from the germline V gene are MRHNA and SNTAGT. This CDR3 spans 11 amino acids. Trimming stripped 7 bases from V and 5 bases from J, with 8 bases between. The source material was peripheral blood. The chain is built from TRBV6-4 and TRBJ1-2, with D perhaps TRBD1 (6 bases). The TCR comes from a woman older than 75 with acute or convalescent COVID-19. CDR3 nucleotides: TGTGCCAGCAAACAGGGTTATGGCTACACCTTC. It is translated as CASKQGYGYTF.